These 19 T cell receptor beta chains were all obtained from the same sample, sequenced in a study of T cell responses to AZD1222 COVID-19 vaccine. Data came from immunoSEQ multiplex PCR; TCRdb stores just in-frame clones and leaves some out. Seen here are 150,000 to 200,000 clones, around 94% observed once, and the top ten hold 3.6%. Sequences were derived from peripheral blood, sampled 28 days after the second dose of the MenACWY control vaccine. The receptors derive from an adult who received the MenACWY meningococcal vaccine as a control.

This clone appeared once. CDR3 amino acids: CASSLGARRNEQFF. CDR3 coding DNA: TGTGCCAGCAGCTTAGGAGCCCGTAGGAATGAGCAGTTCTTC. The gene calls are TRBV7-2 and TRBJ2-1; D not certain. Germline CDR1 is SGHTA and CDR2 is FQGNSA. There are 14 residues in the CDR3. V was trimmed by 1 base and J by 7 bases, leaving 11 bases between them.

In this sample, this clone turned up a few times. The J gene is TRBJ2-1, the V gene TRBV2; 10 nucleotides align to TRBD2. Unmatched junction bases numbered 6, after V lost 6 bases and J lost 4 bases. This CDR3 spans 15 amino acids. The germline V gene has CDR1 SNHLY and CDR2 FYNNEI. The CDR3 region has the DNA TGTGCCAGCAGGGTAGCGGGAGGACTATACAATGAGCAGTTCTTC. It specifies CASRVAGGLYNEQFF.

The chain employs TRBV6-4 and TRBJ2-3, with 8 bases identical to TRBD1. The ends lost 3 bases at V and 3 bases at J; junction bases unmatched: 5. Germline V gives CDR1 MRHNA, CDR2 SNTAGT. This CDR3 comprises 15 residues. The CDR3 DNA sequence: TGTGCCAGCAGTGAAGATCAGGGGGCGACAGATACGCAGTATTTT. Translation gives CASSEDQGATDTQYF.

This chain connects TRBV5-4 to TRBJ2-1; maybe TRBD2 (6 bases). V was pared by 2 bases and J by 5 bases, with 14 bases between. This CDR3 has 15 amino acids. From germline, CDR1 is SGHNT and CDR2 YYREEE (reference sequence). DNA of the CDR3: TGTGCCAGCAGCTTTGTCGGGAGTTCCAACAATGAGCAGTTCTTC. As protein: CASSFVGSSNNEQFF. The full variable domain, in which reference TRBV5-4 and TRBJ2-1 provide the parts outside the CDR3, is ETGVTQSPTHLIKTRGQQVTLRCSSQSGHNTVSWYQQALGQGPQFIFQYYREEENGRGNFPPRFSGLQFPNYSSELNVNALELDDSALYLCASSFVGSSNNEQFFGPGTRLTVL.

The rearrangement uses TRBV6-1 and TRBJ2-7; the D is unclear. The CDR3 extends over 13 amino acids. V gave up 1 base and J gave up 8 bases, with 12 bases separating them. CDR1 is MNHNS and CDR2 is SASEGT in the germline V gene. The chain's CDR3 is CASSEEWGRKQYF. The CDR3 DNA reads TGTGCCAGCAGTGAAGAGTGGGGAAGGAAGCAGTACTTC.

The rearrangement joins TRBV9 to TRBJ2-2; 8 nucleotides match TRBD2. Germline CDR1 is SGDLS and CDR2 is YYNGEE. This CDR3 contains 18 residues. With 0 bases clipped from V and 7 bases from J, the junction kept 14 bases outside the gene matches. The CDR3 here is CASSVGLRAGARDGELFF. Here the CDR3 DNA reads TGTGCCAGCAGCGTAGGATTGAGAGCGGGAGCCCGAGACGGGGAGCTGTTTTTT.

The V gene is TRBV5-1, the J gene TRBJ2-2; D is ambiguous. The CDR3 contains 15 residues. Germline assignment: CDR1 SGHRS and CDR2 YFSETQ. V was trimmed by 4 bases and J by 1 base, leaving 11 bases between them. The CDR3 region is CASSRSLGNTGELFF. DNA for the CDR3: TGCGCCAGCAGCCGGAGCCTCGGGAACACCGGGGAGCTGTTTTTT.

The rearrangement joins TRBV20-1 to TRBJ2-7, with a weak D call TRBD1 (6 bases). This CDR3 comprises 11 residues. The V end lost 6 bases, the J end lost 8 bases, and 14 bases lay between the germline ends. Germline CDR1 DFQATT, CDR2 SNEGSKA (reference sequence). This chain's CDR3 is CSARRQDQQYF. The CDR3 nucleotides read TGCAGTGCGAGACGACAGGACCAGCAGTACTTC.

The chain couples TRBV19 to TRBJ2-6, with D perhaps matching TRBD1 (6 bases). V lost 9 bases and J lost 0, with 12 bases in between. The CDR3 loop spans 15 amino acids. Germline V lookup: CDR1 LNHDA, CDR2 SQIVND (reference sequence). The CDR3 protein is CASRGGSSGANVLTF. The DNA for the CDR3 is TGTGCCAGCCGAGGGGGAAGCTCTGGGGCCAACGTCCTGACTTTC.

The chain has TRBV12-3 or TRBV12-4 and TRBJ1-5; D is ambiguous. Trimming took off 3 bases at V and 7 bases at J, with 7 bases between the two ends. The CDR3 sequence is 12 residues long. The CDR3 spells CASSFGRQPQHF. CDR3 DNA sequence: TGTGCCAGCAGTTTTGGAAGACAGCCCCAGCATTTT.

The V and J genes are TRBV10-3 and TRBJ1-2; 7 nucleotides match TRBD1. Germline values: CDR1 ENHRY, CDR2 SYGVKD. V dropped 10 bases and J dropped 4; count of bases not matched to a gene: 12. The CDR3 extends over 14 amino acids. CDR3 in DNA: TGTGCCACCGCGCGAGAAGGGGGCGTCTATGGCTACACCTTC. Residues: CATAREGGVYGYTF.

The rearrangement uses TRBV28 and TRBJ2-7; a weak D match, TRBD1 (5 bases). This CDR3 is 13 amino acids long. CDR1 is MDHEN and CDR2 is SYDVKM in the germline V gene. Trimming removed 10 bases from V and 2 bases from J, with 15 bases in between. CDR3 bases: TGTGCCACCCTGGCAGGGTGGACCTACGAGCAGTACTTC. Encoded protein: CATLAGWTYEQYF.

This chain connects TRBV11-2 to TRBJ2-1; D remains unclear. The CDR3 is 13 amino acids. Trimming stripped 1 base from V and 8 bases from J, with 9 bases between. CDR1 SGHAT and CDR2 FQNNGV come from the germline V gene. This CDR3 reads CASSLVMVDEQFF. CDR3 DNA sequence: TGTGCCAGCAGCTTAGTTATGGTGGATGAGCAGTTCTTC.

V and J are TRBV27 and TRBJ2-3, with D perhaps being TRBD1 or TRBD2 (5 bases each). CDR3 size: 14 residues. Germline V gives CDR1 MNHEY, CDR2 SMNVEV (reference sequence). The V and J ends lost 11 bases and 1 base respectively, with 16 bases between them. CDR3 in DNA: TGTGCCTCTCGCAGGGTGGGGGGCACAGATACGCAGTATTTT. This codes for CASRRVGGTDTQYF.

The chain is built from TRBV6-5 and TRBJ1-1; tentatively, D is TRBD1 (5 bases). Germline V gives CDR1 MNHEY, CDR2 SVGAGI. The V gene lost 5 bases and the J gene lost 5 bases, with 12 bases spanning the gap. The CDR3 covers 13 residues. CDR3 in amino acids: CASSPGLRTEAFF. Here the CDR3 DNA reads TGTGCCAGCAGTCCAGGGTTGAGGACTGAAGCTTTCTTT.

The rearrangement links TRBV9 to TRBJ1-4, with D possibly being TRBD1 (5 bases). Germline values: CDR1 SGDLS, CDR2 YYNGEE. Trimming removed 4 bases at V and 0 bases at J, with 10 bases between. CDR3 size: 15 residues. The CDR3 region is CASSPRGTTNEKLFF. The DNA of the CDR3 is TGTGCCAGCAGCCCCCGGGGGACAACTAATGAAAAACTGTTTTTT.

The gene calls are TRBV9 and TRBJ2-1; TRBD2 aligns across 9 bases. The V and J ends lost 2 bases and 9 bases, in that order; junction bases with no gene match: 6. This CDR3 spans 14 amino acids. The germline CDR1 and CDR2 sequences are SGDLS and YYNGEE. Written as DNA, the CDR3 is TGTGCCAGCAGCGTTCGAGCGGGAGGTTCTGAGCAGTTCTTC. Protein: CASSVRAGGSEQFF.

This clone was observed a handful of times. The J gene is TRBJ1-4, the V gene TRBV7-8; D remains unclear. Germline-derived CDR1 and CDR2 are SGHVS and FQNEAQ. The CDR3 has 16 amino acids. Trimming shortened V by 5 bases and J by 7 bases, and 20 bases separated the two germline ends. CDR3 DNA sequence: TGTGCCAGCAGCCGTTCGATCAGCCTCGGGAGTGAAAAACTGTTTTTT. Its protein is CASSRSISLGSEKLFF.

V is TRBV9 and J is TRBJ1-4; TRBD1 matches at 7 bases. Per germline, CDR1 SGDLS and CDR2 YYNGEE. The CDR3 length is 16 residues. V was clipped by 0 bases and J by 8 bases; unmatched bases: 10. For the CDR3, the DNA is TGTGCCAGCAGCGTAGGAGGGGGCCGGATACAGGAAAAACTGTTTTTT. Its translation is CASSVGGGRIQEKLFF.